A single sample gave rise to the 9 T cell receptor beta chains below, sequenced in a study of cytomegalovirus exposure and HLA in healthy donors. It was with 60 Vbeta and 13 Jbeta primers that the PCR ran. Libraries were prepared by immunoSEQ multiplex PCR; TCRdb keeps only in-frame clonotypes and omits some of them. The data contain roughly 170,000 clones, 75% to 90% of them singletons. Sequenced sample: PBMCs. The source of these receptors is a boy aged 5-17 years in good health and CMV-seronegative.

The chain carries TRBV19 and TRBJ1-1, with a possible D match to TRBD1 (5 bases). The V gene lost 5 bases and the J gene lost 5 bases, with 12 bases spanning the gap. The germline gives CDR1 LNHDA, CDR2 SQIVND (reference sequence). The CDR3 has 13 amino acids. This chain's CDR3 is CASSGNGGTEAFF. DNA of the CDR3: TGTGCCAGTAGTGGCAACGGGGGGACTGAAGCTTTCTTT.

The J gene is TRBJ1-2, the V gene TRBV29-1, with D unclear. Germline CDR1 is SQVTM and CDR2 is ANQGSEA. V was clipped by 3 bases and J by 0 bases, with 11 bases between them. This CDR3 has 14 amino acids. Written as DNA, the CDR3 is TGCAGCGTTGATCAGACGAGCGCTAACTATGGCTACACCTTC. Translated: CSVDQTSANYGYTF.

This sequence joins TRBV19 and TRBJ1-4; 8 bases fit TRBD1. Germline V gene data show CDR1 as LNHDA and CDR2 as SQIVND (reference sequence). V dropped 5 bases and J dropped 5; count of bases not matched to a gene: 7. The CDR3 has 15 residues. The CDR3 bases are TGTGCCAGTAGTCCGTCCGGACAGGGAAATGAAAAACTGTTTTTT. As protein: CASSPSGQGNEKLFF.

The chain links TRBV21-1 to TRBJ2-3; TRBD1 is the table's D call and was not checked against the DNA. TRBV21-1 is assigned pseudogene status. The CDR3 length is 16 residues. The CDR3 loop is CASSLQMNPFTDTQYF. DNA for the CDR3: TGTGCCAGCAGCCTACAGATGAACCCTTTTACAGATACGCAGTATTTT.

J is TRBJ2-7 and V is TRBV27, with TRBD1 identical over 8 bases. The V and J ends lost 4 bases and 3 bases, in that order; junction bases with no gene match: 2. This CDR3 comprises 13 residues. Germline loops: CDR1 MNHEY, CDR2 SMNVEV (reference sequence). DNA of the CDR3: TGTGCCAGCAGTTATACAGGGGGCTACGAGCAGTACTTC. This translates into CASSYTGGYEQYF.

This clone showed up just once. V usage is TRBV19 and J usage is TRBJ1-2; D ambiguous. Germline V CDR1 and CDR2: LNHDA, SQIVND (reference sequence). The CDR3 spans 11 residues. Here the CDR3 DNA reads TGTGGTGCAGGAACTAACTATGGCTACACCTTC. It specifies CGAGTNYGYTF.

The chain employs TRBV6-6 and TRBJ1-1; TRBD1 agrees at 7 bases. The V gene end was trimmed by 6 bases and the J gene end by 1 base; junction bases not matched to a gene: 8. CDR1 and CDR2 (germline): MNHNY, SVGAGI (reference sequence). The CDR3 totals 15 residues. CDR3 bases: TGTGCCAGCAGACCTTCGACAGGGTGGAACACTGAAGCTTTCTTT. It codes for CASRPSTGWNTEAFF.

A single count supports this clone. The sample holds other DNA sequences that translate to the same CDR3. This rearrangement joins TRBV30 to TRBJ2-3, with 7 bases that match TRBD1. The CDR3 runs to 14 residues. Trimming at V came to 2 bases and at J to 1 base, leaving 3 bases not matched to a gene. Germline-derived CDR1 and CDR2 are GTSNPN and SVGIG (reference sequence). CDR3 protein: CAWSRDSGTDTQYF. Here the CDR3 DNA reads TGTGCCTGGAGTCGGGACAGTGGCACAGATACGCAGTATTTT.

This clone came up a few times. The chain recombines TRBV5-1 with TRBJ2-5; perhaps TRBD2 as D (6 bases). The CDR3 is made up of 13 amino acids. The V end was cut by 2 bases, the J end by 3 bases, with 8 bases between. Germline assignment: CDR1 SGHRS and CDR2 YFSETQ. Here the CDR3 DNA reads TGCGCCAGCAGCTTCGGGGGTGAAGAGACCCAGTACTTC. This codes for CASSFGGEETQYF.